The clone carrying this T cell receptor beta chain was counted a few times. The antigen is not known. The repertoire was sequenced with immunoSEQ multiplex PCR; TCRdb's copy has only in-frame clones and lacks some. This table holds around 180,000 clones, roughly 88% found once. The sample comes from a study of T cell responses to AZD1222 COVID-19 vaccine. Study in general: Second doses that came at about 4 or about 12 weeks were put together.

In germline, CDR1 is SGHAT, CDR2 FQDESV (reference sequence). This CDR3 has 14 amino acids. V lost 2 bases and J 3 bases, leaving 8 bases between the germline ends. Study-wide results and caveats: Reports indicate that nearly half of spike-specific TCRs are directed at unmutated variant regions. Across spike, vaccine-associated CD4 TCRs were found, dominant at 160-218 and 743-854.

The source is an adult in good health. Specimen: peripheral blood, collected on day 0 of AZD1222 vaccination. This chain links TRBV11-1 with TRBJ1-3; no definite D call. Here the CDR3 reads CASSLMENGNTIYF. The CDR3 bases are TGTGCCAGCAGCTTAATGGAGAATGGAAACACCATATATTTT.